This T cell receptor beta chain was found in a study of control samples from healthy donors and cancer patients. Using immunoSEQ multiplex PCR, the repertoire was profiled, and TCRdb retains in-frame clones only, with some absent. The sample consists of 80,000 to 100,000 clones, about 86% of them appearing once. Germline values: CDR1 MNHNS, CDR2 SASEGT. V dropped 1 base and J dropped 7 bases, with 11 bases sitting between them. The CDR3 has 13 amino acids. Sequenced material: blood. V gene TRBV6-1 combines with J gene TRBJ2-7; TRBD1 might be the D (5 bases). The clonotype was recovered from a man between 25 and 39 years old in good health. CDR3 residues: CASSEERTSEQYF. The CDR3 DNA reads TGTGCCAGCAGTGAAGAAAGGACATCTGAGCAGTACTTC.